This T cell receptor beta chain was observed in a study of tumor-infiltrating lymphocytes in primary liver carcinoma (dated by TCRdb to about 2017). With regard to the full study: Of the five patients (three men and two women, aged 30 to 69 years), four had hepatocellular carcinoma and one had combined HCC and intrahepatic cholangiocarcinoma. Technical replicate repertoires showed high reproducibility, with mean shared-clone rates roughly 0.89 and correlation coefficients above 0.98. A total of 35 specimens from 5 patients, comprising some 25 tumor regions, 5 adjacent noncancerous liver tissues and 5 peripheral blood samples, were covered by TCRbeta repertoire sequencing. Tumors of the five patients were stage T1-T3 N0M0 with maximum diameters of roughly 4.2 to 11 cm. TCRbeta repertoire sequencing, expression microarrays and whole-exome sequencing were combined in the study across five regions of each liver tumor, with adjacent normal tissue and blood also included. Each sample produced roughly 3.65 to 8 million productive TCRbeta reads, and read depth showed no significant difference between tissue types. Agilent mRNA microarray profiling was performed on the roughly 24 tumor region samples to relate TCRbeta repertoire diversity to the local molecular phenotype. Summary of the overall study and its limitations: With just five or six patients in the study, the authors point out that the findings should be validated in a larger study. Compared with blood, tumors had a significantly larger share of the repertoire taken up by the top 250 clones (p = 0.039). Only about 7-25% of top clones were found in all five regions of a tumor, suggesting spatial heterogeneity of tumor-infiltrating T cells. Repertoire overlap was higher between tumor regions (mean about 36%) than tumor-adjacent (approximately 17%) or tumor-blood (approximately 15%) pairs, consistent with antigen-driven expansion. Because the samples were bulk and unsorted, CD4+ and CD8+ T cell repertoires could not be compared. Because only the TCR beta chain was sequenced and unpaired alpha chains were not captured, true repertoire diversity is likely underestimated.

Including cysteine and phenylalanine, the CDR3 has 15 amino acids. Only the CDR3 DNA stays, 45 bases, in frame from base 1. Starting from around 500 ng total RNA, TCRbeta-specific cDNA was produced by reverse transcription with a constant-region primer and ProtoScript II reverse transcriptase. TCRbeta libraries were built with three nested multiplex PCR rounds, a slightly modified ARM-PCR procedure. Each of the first two PCR rounds ran for around 9 cycles and used multiplex TRBV1-TRBV30 forward primers together with a Cbeta reverse primer. A final 25-cycle PCR with Deep VentR polymerase added sample barcodes and Illumina adapters. Before sequencing, amplicons between 200 and 500 bp were purified from gel using a QIAquick gel extraction kit. The TCRbeta amplicons were sequenced with 250-bp paired-end reads on an Illumina HiSeq 2500. As for the authors' bioinformatics: Quality trimming of reads was performed with Trimmomatic v0.33, and paired reads were merged with FLASH v1.2.11 so that full CDR3 sequences could be recovered. V, D and J germline segments were assigned to the rearranged TCRbeta sequences using MiGEC v1.2.1b. Clonotype statistics and Shannon-Wiener diversity indices were calculated with VDJtools v1.0.0. Except for diversity analysis, only each sample's 250 most abundant clonotypes were used in subsequent analyses to reduce sampling bias. TCRdb took the public reads, trimmed them with fastp at Q25, ran MiXCR for clone calling and kept in-frame beta chains. Each CDR3 protein gets just one entry, which takes the most common genes and DNA from the rows behind it. The V and J calls, along with clone size, are taken from TCRdb and not from the paper's own processing. The sample has around 60,000 distinct CDR3 sequences on record, over 60% of them singletons. The top ten clones comprise about 40% of the sample.

Total RNA and DNA were co-extracted from around 18-30 mg of bulk tissue with the AllPrep DNA/RNA mini kit, without cell sorting. Between November 2015 and early 2016, 4 to 6 patients in China with histopathologically diagnosed primary liver carcinoma had surgical resection. At the time of sampling, the patients had chronic HBV infection and had not received any treatment. Five spatially separated regions were sampled per tumor: superior, inferior, left-lateral and right-lateral poles, plus the tumor centre. According to histology, viable tumor cells made up more than 85% of every tumor sample. Each fresh piece of tumor and adjacent tissue was cut in two, with one half stored in RNAlater at -80 degrees C and the other half sent for histology. A word on this clonotype: Its antigen remains unidentified. A read error may produce the germline difference seen at one junction end.

This clonotype was sampled from a man aged 35 to 55 with primary liver carcinoma and hepatitis B virus infection. The chain links TRBV12-3 or TRBV12-4 with TRBJ2-7, and TRBD1 aligns with 9 junction nucleotides. Source material: liver tumor tissue from sampling region 4. The sample's cell subset or site label is to be understood as: tumor region T4, right-lateral pole. The bases read TGTGCCAAAAGTATGGTGACAGGGGGGTCCTATGAGCAGTACTTC. The translation is CAKSMVTGGSYEQYF.